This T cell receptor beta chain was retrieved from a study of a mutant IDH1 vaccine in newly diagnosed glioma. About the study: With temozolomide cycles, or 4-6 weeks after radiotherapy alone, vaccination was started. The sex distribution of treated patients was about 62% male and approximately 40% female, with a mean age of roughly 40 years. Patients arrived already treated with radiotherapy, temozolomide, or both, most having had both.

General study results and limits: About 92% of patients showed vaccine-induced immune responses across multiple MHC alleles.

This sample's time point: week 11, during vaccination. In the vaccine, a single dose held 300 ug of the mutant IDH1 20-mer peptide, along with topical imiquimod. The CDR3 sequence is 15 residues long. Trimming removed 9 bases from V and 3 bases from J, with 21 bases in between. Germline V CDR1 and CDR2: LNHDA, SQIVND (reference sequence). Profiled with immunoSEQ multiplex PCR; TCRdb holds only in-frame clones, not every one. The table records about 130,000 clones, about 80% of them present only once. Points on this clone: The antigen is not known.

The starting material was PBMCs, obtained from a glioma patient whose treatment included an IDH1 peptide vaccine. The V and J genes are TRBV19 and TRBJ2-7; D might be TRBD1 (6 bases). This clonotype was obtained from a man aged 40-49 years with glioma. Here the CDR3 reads CASQRSGQKHYEQYF. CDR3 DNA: TGTGCCAGCCAGAGGTCAGGACAGAAACACTACGAGCAGTACTTC.